The 22 T cell receptor beta chains presented below share a single source sample, sequenced in a study of human T cells and chemical hapten exposure. The sample's time point: pre-sensitization, week 0. The treatment is: therapeutic diphenylcyclopropenone sensitization with weekly scalp DPC. TCRdb processed the RACE reads anew with MiXCR; each CDR3 protein has one entry. The table shows 280,000 or so distinct CDR3 sequences, with around 7.7% occurring only once. The material sequenced was whole blood, taken in connection with sensitization to the hapten diphenylcyclopropenone (DPC). The receptors were sampled from a man aged 18 to 30 with alopecia areata. Some clones in this sample may be carry-over from other donors' samples.

This clonotype occurred many times. J is TRBJ2-7 and V is TRBV6-2 or TRBV6-3, with D possibly TRBD1 on 6 matching bases. The ends were cut back, 3 bases at V and 2 bases at J, with 20 bases in the middle. Germline lookup yields CDR1 MNHEY and CDR2 SVGEGT. This CDR3 is 17 amino acids long. The CDR3 sequence is CASSYLTLRTETYEQYF. CDR3 in DNA: TGTGCCAGCAGTTATCTCACCTTGAGGACAGAGACCTACGAGCAGTACTTC.

This clonotype was seen repeatedly, ten times or more. V gene TRBV12-3 or TRBV12-4 combines with J gene TRBJ2-7, with D unclear. V dropped 5 bases and J dropped 2 bases, with 7 bases sitting between them. This CDR3 is 12 amino acids long. In DNA, the CDR3 is TGTGCCAGCAGTGCCCTTGCCTACGAGCAGTACTTC. This encodes CASSALAYEQYF.

The chain has TRBV6-5 and TRBJ2-5, with 10 nucleotides matching TRBD1. V gave up 7 bases and J gave up 3 bases; unmatched junction bases: 14. Germline assignment: CDR1 MNHEY and CDR2 SVGAGI. The CDR3 is 17 residues long. This CDR3 reads CASTNPPDRGREETQYF. CDR3 DNA sequence: TGTGCCAGCACCAACCCGCCCGACAGGGGGCGGGAAGAGACCCAGTACTTC.

In DNA, the CDR3 is TGTGCCAGCAGCCAACAGGGAGATGGCTACACCTTC. It is translated as CASSQQGDGYTF. V gene TRBV7-9 combines with J gene TRBJ1-2; weak D call: TRBD1 (6 bases). The CDR3 has 12 amino acids. V lost 5 bases, J lost 6 bases, and 10 bases lay in between. The germline V gene encodes CDR1 SEHNR and CDR2 FQNEAQ (reference sequence).

Ten or more counts support this clonotype. CDR3 bases: TGTGCCAACCACAGAATTGGGACTGAAGCTTTCTTT. This encodes CANHRIGTEAFF. The rearrangement links TRBV12-3 or TRBV12-4 to TRBJ1-1; D is ambiguous. Trimming pared 10 bases from V and 5 bases from J, leaving 14 bases between. CDR3 size: 12 residues.

The rearrangement joins TRBV29-1 to TRBJ2-1; D gene ambiguous. The ends were cut back, 7 bases at V and 5 bases at J, with 9 bases in the middle. Germline assignment: CDR1 SQVTM and CDR2 ANQGSEA. This CDR3 spans 11 amino acids. CDR3: CSDSSNNEQFF. The CDR3 nucleotides are TGCAGCGACAGCAGTAACAATGAGCAGTTCTTC.

The chain joins TRBV11-2 to TRBJ1-1; D may be TRBD1 (6 bases). CDR1 and CDR2 (germline): SGHAT, FQNNGV. V shed 4 bases and J shed 3 bases, with 15 bases lying between them. CDR3 length: 15 residues. DNA for the CDR3: TGTGCCAGCAGCTGGGTACAGGGTAGTTACACTGAAGCTTTCTTT. Its translation is CASSWVQGSYTEAFF.

As regards this clonotype: Its ends do not fully match the called genes, so a read error is possible. This chain joins TRBV7-2 and TRBJ2-2; TRBD2 aligns across 9 bases. Germline lookup yields CDR1 SGHTA and CDR2 FQGNSA. The length of the CDR3 is 14 residues. The CDR3 DNA reads as TGTGCCAGCAGCTTAGAGGGGGCTAGCGGGGACCACTATTTT. Translated: CASSLEGASGDHYF. Full variable domain (outside the CDR3, taken from reference TRBV7-2 and TRBJ2-2): GAGVSQSPSNKVTEKGKDVELRCDPISGHTALYWYRQSLGQGLEFLIYFQGNSAPDKSGLPSDRFSAERTGGSVSTLTIQRTQQEDSAVYLCASSLEGASGDHYFGEGSRLTVL.

The chain is built from TRBV6-2 or TRBV6-3 and TRBJ2-1; weak D call: TRBD2 (6 bases). V was clipped by 5 bases and J by 0 bases, with 11 bases between them. This CDR3 has 15 residues. Germline CDR1 is MNHEY and CDR2 is SVGEGT. The CDR3 bases are TGTGCCAGCAGTAGAGACGGGAGCTCCTACAATGAGCAGTTCTTC. It encodes CASSRDGSSYNEQFF.

A note on this clonotype: One end of the junction is discordant with germline, which a read error may explain. This chain joins TRBV28 and TRBJ2-7; 7 bases are shared with TRBD1. The CDR3 runs to 18 residues. Germline values: CDR1 MDHEN, CDR2 SYDVKM. The chain's CDR3 is CASSSPGTGTAFTYVQYF. The CDR3 DNA sequence: TGTGCCAGCAGTTCCCCCGGAACCGGGACAGCCTTTACCTACGTGCAGTACTTC.

This clonotype was seen at least ten times. The chain combines TRBV10-3 with TRBJ1-2; D unresolved. The CDR3 totals 13 residues. Trimming removed 7 bases at V and 7 bases at J, with 16 bases between. Looked up from germline, CDR1 is ENHRY and CDR2 is SYGVKD. This CDR3 is CAITLRPGGGYTF. The CDR3 DNA is TGTGCCATCACCCTAAGACCCGGAGGTGGCTACACCTTC.

This clonotype was counted between two and nine times. The chain carries TRBV24-1 and TRBJ2-5; 8 bases are a match to TRBD2. The CDR3 length is 17 residues. Germline CDR1 is KGHDR and CDR2 is SFDVKD. Trimming cost V 3 bases and J 3 bases; bases outside gene matches: 11. CDR3 loop: CATSDGGGLANEETQYF. The CDR3 nucleotides read TGTGCCACCAGTGATGGCGGGGGGCTAGCGAATGAAGAGACCCAGTACTTC.

As to this clonotype: The junction departs from germline at one end; a sequencing error may be responsible. The V gene is TRBV19, the J gene TRBJ2-4; TRBD1 aligns across 9 bases. CDR1 and CDR2 (germline): LNHDA, SQIVND (reference sequence). The CDR3 loop spans 12 amino acids. The CDR3 spells CASSANRDRDPF. The CDR3 DNA reads TGTGCCAGTAGTGCTAACCGGGACAGGGATCCCTTC.

In this sample, this clonotype turned up a few times. The chain is built from TRBV10-3 and TRBJ1-3; unclear D gene. The CDR3 contains 16 residues. Germline V gene lookup returns CDR1 ENHRY and CDR2 SYGVKD. Trimming pared 0 bases from V and 0 bases from J, leaving 9 bases between. This chain's CDR3 is CAISESQETSGNTIYF. In DNA, the CDR3 is TGTGCCATCAGTGAGTCTCAGGAAACCTCTGGAAACACCATATATTTT.

This clonotype has ten or more counts. The CDR3, as DNA: TGTGCCAGCAGTGGCGCCGAGGGAGCGGAGTACAATGAGCAGTTCTTC. Translating gives CASSGAEGAEYNEQFF. The chain carries TRBV6-4 and TRBJ2-1, with D perhaps TRBD2 (5 bases). CDR3 length: 16 amino acids. Germline assignment: CDR1 MRHNA and CDR2 SNTAGT. Trimming removed 4 bases from V and 4 bases from J, with 17 bases in between.

The gene calls are TRBV27 and TRBJ2-7; D not certain. Germline CDR1 MNHEY, CDR2 SMNVEV (reference sequence). The CDR3 contains 13 residues. V was clipped by 8 bases and J by 4 bases, with 15 bases between them. DNA for the CDR3: TGTGCCAGCCCTGGACGGACCTTTTACGAGCAGTACTTC. This translates into CASPGRTFYEQYF.

This clonotype appeared many times. The CDR3 DNA sequence: TGTGCCAGCAGCGAGGGACAGCCCCCAGATACGCAGTATTTT. Protein: CASSEGQPPDTQYF. This chain connects TRBV5-8 to TRBJ2-3; 7 nucleotides align to TRBD1. The germline V gene encodes CDR1 SGHTS and CDR2 YDEGEE. The CDR3 is 14 residues long. V shed 4 bases and J 4 bases; nucleotides not matched to a gene: 6.

This clonotype has more than one count but fewer than ten. The V call is TRBV29-1, the J call TRBJ2-1; unclear D gene. V dropped 3 bases and J dropped 1 base, with 19 bases sitting between them. Germline CDR1 reads SQVTM; CDR2 reads ANQGSEA. This CDR3 has 17 residues. CDR3: CSVDRPTSSPSYNEQFF. The DNA for the CDR3 is TGCAGCGTTGATCGTCCCACGAGCAGCCCTTCCTACAATGAGCAGTTCTTC.

The J gene is TRBJ2-7, the V gene TRBV28; D possibly corresponds to TRBD2 (5 bases). The germline V gene encodes CDR1 MDHEN and CDR2 SYDVKM. This CDR3 has 14 residues. Trimming removed 8 bases at V and 4 bases at J, with 18 bases between. CDR3 region: CASHSGSGRYEQYF. The CDR3 DNA is TGTGCCAGCCATTCCGGCAGCGGTAGGTACGAGCAGTACTTC.

This clonotype was observed a few times. The chain employs TRBV5-1 and TRBJ2-1, with D possibly being TRBD2 (6 bases). Trimming removed 0 bases from V and 8 bases from J, with 9 bases in between. The germline CDR1 and CDR2 sequences are SGHRS and YFSETQ. This CDR3 comprises 13 residues. The CDR3: CASSLELADEQFF. CDR3 in DNA: TGCGCCAGCAGCTTGGAACTAGCTGATGAGCAGTTCTTC.

The chain recombines TRBV20-1 with TRBJ2-7; perhaps TRBD2 as D (5 bases). The CDR3 consists of 11 residues. Germline CDR1 is DFQATT and CDR2 is SNEGSKA (reference sequence). The V and J ends lost 7 bases and 3 bases respectively, with 10 bases between them. This chain's CDR3 is CSVAWFYEQYF. The CDR3 DNA follows: TGCAGTGTAGCGTGGTTCTACGAGCAGTACTTC.

The chain carries TRBV5-1 and TRBJ2-5, with 10 bases that match TRBD2. Germline V CDR1 and CDR2: SGHRS, YFSETQ. The trim removed 0 bases at V and 5 bases at J, leaving 7 bases unmatched. The CDR3 is made up of 16 amino acids. The CDR3 spells CASSLAQRGGMETQYF. DNA of the CDR3: TGCGCCAGCAGCTTGGCCCAGCGGGGGGGAATGGAGACCCAGTACTTC. Full variable domain (outside the CDR3, taken from reference TRBV5-1 and TRBJ2-5): KAGVTQTPRYLIKTRGQQVTLSCSPISGHRSVSWYQQTPGQGLQFLFEYFSETQRNKGNFPGRFSGRQFSNSRSEMNVSTLELGDSALYLCASSLAQRGGMETQYFGPGTRLLVL.